Each of the 32 T cell receptor beta chains below was sequenced from the same sample in a study of monozygotic twins with inflammatory bowel disease. Reanalyzing the 5' RACE reads, TCRdb keeps one entry per CDR3 protein, without DNA. The sample includes hundreds of thousands of distinct CDR3 sequences. The specimen sequenced was blood. Every receptor here comes from a human donor with ulcerative colitis or Crohn's disease, or a healthy co-twin of an affected twin (not recorded which).

V is TRBV28 and J is TRBJ1-5; TCRdb designates TRBD1, a call that cannot be tested without DNA. The CDR3 loop spans 17 amino acids. The germline gives CDR1 MDHEN, CDR2 SYDVKM. The CDR3 protein is CASSFVGARQVGQPQHF.

The rearrangement joins TRBV7-8 to TRBJ2-7; the D call from TCRdb, TRBD2, cannot be confirmed without DNA. The germline V gene has CDR1 SGHVS and CDR2 FQNEAQ. The length of the CDR3 is 13 residues. This CDR3 is CASSLARLGEQYF.

V and J are TRBV18 and TRBJ2-7. The CDR3 is 13 residues long. The V gene's germline CDR1 is KGHSH and CDR2 LQKENI. The CDR3 is CASSPLETYEQYF.

V and J are TRBV27 and TRBJ2-1; the D call of TRBD1 rests on TCRdb alone, since no DNA is present to check it. Germline V gene lookup returns CDR1 MNHEY and CDR2 SMNVEV (reference sequence). CDR3 size: 14 residues. The chain's CDR3 is CASSLGGSGNEQFF.

The chain joins TRBV7-2 to TRBJ2-2. This CDR3 comprises 15 residues. CDR1 SGHTA and CDR2 FQGNSA come from the germline V gene. The CDR3 sequence is CASSLSTGYTGELFF.

The chain recombines TRBV7-9 with TRBJ1-5. The CDR3 covers 13 residues. Germline CDR1 SEHNR, CDR2 FQNEAQ (reference sequence). This CDR3 reads CASSLGSDQPQHF.

The V call is TRBV19, the J call TRBJ2-2; TCRdb selects TRBD1, and the lack of DNA leaves this call unchecked. Per germline, CDR1 LNHDA and CDR2 SQIVND (reference sequence). CDR3 length: 12 amino acids. CDR3 in amino acids: CASSKQGLELFF.

The chain has TRBV20-1 and TRBJ1-5; absent DNA, TCRdb's TRBD1 call cannot be checked. Germline CDR1 and CDR2: DFQATT and SNEGSKA (reference sequence). The CDR3 has 14 residues. This chain's CDR3 is CSARDPTGGQPQHF.

The V gene is TRBV27, the J gene TRBJ1-5. CDR3 length: 13 amino acids. Germline assignment: CDR1 MNHEY and CDR2 SMNVEV (reference sequence). The CDR3 region is CASTGGRGQPQHF.

The V and J genes are TRBV7-9 and TRBJ1-2; the D call from TCRdb, TRBD1, cannot be confirmed without DNA. The CDR3 is 14 residues long. Germline CDR1 reads SEHNR; CDR2 reads FQNEAQ (reference sequence). The CDR3 is CASSERQGNYGYTF.

This chain uses TRBV9 with TRBJ2-5; TCRdb's assignment of TRBD1 cannot be checked, as there is no DNA. Germline CDR1 is SGDLS and CDR2 is YYNGEE. The CDR3 contains 16 residues. This CDR3 reads CASSVGQGRWQETQYF. The variable domain in full, completed from reference TRBV9 and TRBJ2-5, reads DSGVTQTPKHLITATGQRVTLRCSPRSGDLSVYWYQQSLDQGLQFLIQYYNGEERAKGNILERFSAQQFPDLHSELNLSSLELGDSALYFCASSVGQGRWQETQYFGPGTRLLVL.

V and J are TRBV5-6 and TRBJ2-1; TCRdb gives TRBD2 as the D gene, but with no DNA this cannot be confirmed. Germline CDR1 reads SGHDT; CDR2 reads YYEEEE. The length of the CDR3 is 12 residues. The CDR3 spells CASSLGLSQQFF. Filled out from reference TRBV5-6 and TRBJ2-1, the complete variable domain reads DAGVTQSPTHLIKTRGQQVTLRCSPKSGHDTVSWYQQALGQGPQFIFQYYEEEERQRGNFPDRFSGHQFPNYSSELNVNALLLGDSALYLCASSLGLSQQFFGPGTRLTVL.

The chain recombines TRBV5-1 with TRBJ2-7; the TCRdb D gene call, TRBD2, has no DNA to confirm it. The CDR3 length is 15 residues. In germline, CDR1 is SGHRS, CDR2 YFSETQ. The chain's CDR3 is CASSLALAGGSEQYF.

The chain has TRBV6-5 and TRBJ1-1. CDR1 is MNHEY, CDR2 SVGAGI, per germline. The CDR3 is 14 amino acids. CDR3 protein: CASSYSFWNTEAFF.

The chain employs TRBV7-8 and TRBJ1-6; TCRdb picks TRBD1, but there is no DNA to check that call. The V gene's germline CDR1 is SGHVS and CDR2 FQNEAQ. The CDR3 totals 16 residues. CDR3 protein: CASSLMSQGNNSPLHF. The entire variable domain, with the rest obtained from reference TRBV7-8 and TRBJ1-6, is as follows: GAGVSQSPRYKVAKRGQDVALRCDPISGHVSLFWYQQALGQGPEFLTYFQNEAQLDKSGLPSDRFFAERPEGSVSTLKIQRTQQEDSAVYLCASSLMSQGNNSPLHFGNGTRLTVT.

The chain links TRBV5-1 to TRBJ2-3. The CDR3 consists of 14 residues. In germline, CDR1 is SGHRS, CDR2 YFSETQ. CDR3 in amino acids: CASSLVKSADTQYF.

The CDR3 protein is CASSPPHGAPQYF. The gene calls are TRBV5-6 and TRBJ2-7; TCRdb gives TRBD1 as the D gene, but with no DNA this cannot be confirmed. The CDR3 is 13 residues long. Germline V CDR1 and CDR2: SGHDT, YYEEEE.

This chain links TRBV28 with TRBJ1-5. Germline V lookup: CDR1 MDHEN, CDR2 SYDVKM. This CDR3 is 13 amino acids long. This CDR3 reads CASRYYSNQPQHF. The full variable domain, in which reference TRBV28 and TRBJ1-5 provide the parts outside the CDR3, is DVKVTQSSRYLVKRTGEKVFLECVQDMDHENMFWYRQDPGLGLRLIYFSYDVKMKEKGDIPEGYSVSREKKERFSLILESASTNQTSMYLCASRYYSNQPQHFGDGTRLSIL.

The chain links TRBV28 to TRBJ2-2; TCRdb designates TRBD2, a call that cannot be tested without DNA. The germline V gene encodes CDR1 MDHEN and CDR2 SYDVKM. The CDR3 contains 14 residues. The CDR3 loop is CAGEGGLFTGELFF.

The chain is built from TRBV5-6 and TRBJ2-7. This CDR3 region has 14 residues. The germline V gene encodes CDR1 SGHDT and CDR2 YYEEEE. CDR3 sequence: CASSLVRAAHEQYF.

This rearrangement joins TRBV7-9 to TRBJ2-7; the D gene TCRdb calls, TRBD2, cannot be checked with no DNA. The CDR3 length is 15 residues. CDR1 SEHNR and CDR2 FQNEAQ come from the germline V gene (reference sequence). The CDR3 loop is CASSLELAGVYEQYF.

The chain links TRBV7-9 to TRBJ1-1. Germline loops: CDR1 SEHNR, CDR2 FQNEAQ (reference sequence). This CDR3 spans 14 amino acids. The CDR3 region is CASSLVRENTEAFF.

The chain recombines TRBV12-3 or TRBV12-4 with TRBJ1-6; without DNA, the TCRdb call of TRBD1 cannot be checked. The CDR3 extends over 17 amino acids. CDR3 residues: CASSSHPGTGVGSPLHF.

V and J are TRBV28 and TRBJ2-2; TCRdb gives TRBD2 as the D gene, but with no DNA this cannot be confirmed. The V gene's germline CDR1 is MDHEN and CDR2 SYDVKM. The CDR3 spans 12 residues. This CDR3 is CASSLTIGELFF.

CDR3 sequence reads: CASSDGQPYEQYF. The V and J genes are TRBV6-2 or TRBV6-3 and TRBJ2-7. This CDR3 has 13 amino acids. CDR1 and CDR2 from the germline V gene are MNHEY and SVGEGT.

This rearrangement joins TRBV5-1 to TRBJ2-7; there is no DNA to check the TCRdb D call of TRBD1. Germline CDR1 is SGHRS and CDR2 is YFSETQ. The CDR3 is made up of 14 amino acids. The CDR3 loop is CASSLGGGQGEQYF.

This rearrangement joins TRBV7-8 to TRBJ2-3. The CDR3 is made up of 15 amino acids. CDR1 and CDR2 (germline): SGHVS, FQNEAQ. CDR3 in amino acids: CASSVSGGITDTQYF.

This rearrangement joins TRBV20-1 to TRBJ1-5; TCRdb's assignment of TRBD1 cannot be checked, as there is no DNA. In germline, CDR1 is DFQATT, CDR2 SNEGSKA (reference sequence). CDR3 size: 14 residues. CDR3 loop: CSASDRGRGQPQHF.

The chain uses TRBV12-3 or TRBV12-4 and TRBJ1-1; TCRdb proposes TRBD1, but this gene call is untestable without DNA. This CDR3 contains 13 residues. The CDR3 spells CASRGPQNTEAFF.

V gene TRBV20-1 combines with J gene TRBJ2-4. CDR1 and CDR2 from the germline V gene are DFQATT and SNEGSKA (reference sequence). CDR3 length equals 16 residues. The CDR3 reads CSARPEERLAKNIQYF.

The CDR3 reads CASSQTGTGTEAFF. The rearrangement uses TRBV4-3 and TRBJ1-1; no DNA is available, so the TRBD1 call from TCRdb remains unchecked. Germline V lookup: CDR1 LGHNA, CDR2 YSLEER. This CDR3 is built from 14 residues.

The rearrangement links TRBV12-3 or TRBV12-4 to TRBJ2-3; TCRdb indicates TRBD1, and absent DNA this call remains unverified. CDR3 length equals 17 residues. CDR3: CASTRGRTRAFTDTQYF.